The T cell receptor (beta chain) described here comes from a study of OX40 agonist ivuxolimab in advanced cancers. Points from the study as a whole: Some nonresponders also had low normalized T-cell clonal expansion.

Profiling relied on immunoSEQ multiplex PCR, and the TCRdb table lists in-frame clones only, not all of them. The sample holds about 68,000 clones, roughly 82% seen once. Only a few counts were recorded for this clone. No antigen is known for it. The V end was cut by 3 bases, the J end by 2 bases, with 10 bases between. The CDR3 consists of 14 residues. In germline, CDR1 is SGHVS, CDR2 FQNEAQ. Autoimmune disease history or systemic immunosuppression disqualified patients. Samples of blood were obtained at baseline, on cycle 4 day 1, and on cycle 7 day 1. The clonotype was recovered from an adult with an advanced solid tumor such as melanoma, head and neck, liver or kidney cancer. Sequencing was performed on CD4+ or CD8+ T cells sorted from blood, taken in a trial of the OX40 agonist ivuxolimab. The chain combines TRBV7-8 with TRBJ1-1; D not resolved. The CDR3 sequence: CASSLGAPNTEAFF. The CDR3 DNA follows: TGTGCCAGCAGCTTGGGTGCTCCCAACACTGAAGCTTTCTTT.